This entry features one T cell receptor (beta chain) sequence. Its cognate antigen has yet to be identified. Per-nucleotide qualities are absent, and no much larger clonotype sits a single base away. Per the publication, the time point label means: baseline before first vaccination. Vaccinee samples were obtained from the UK trials COV001 and COV002, which included a single-blind randomized controlled phase 2/3 trial of AZD1222 (ChAdOx1 nCoV-19) in healthy adults. Trial participant PBMC samples were collected at day 0 and day 28 after the second dose for TCRbeta chain sequencing. The CDR3 contains 13 residues, cysteine and phenylalanine counted. CDR3 DNA is the only sequence kept; it has 39 bases, read in frame from the first base. The germline V gene specifies SGHRS as CDR1 and YFSETQ as CDR2. Here V drops 5 bases and J drops 6 bases, and the junction holds 5 bases not matched to any gene. The data derive from a study of T cell responses to AZD1222 COVID-19 vaccine (dated by TCRdb to the early 2020s). About the investigation overall: AZD1222 recipients whose second dose came at about 4 weeks and those whose second dose came at about 12 weeks were combined into one group, since spike-specific TCR depth and breadth did not differ between the two schedules. A total of 230 to 250 trial participants underwent TCR sequencing, of whom approximately 200 had received two doses of AZD1222 and about 25 had received two doses of the MenACWY control vaccine. Enrollment into the trials was organized by age into subgroups of 18-55, 56-69 and 70-plus years, and those subgroups contained approximately 160, 26 and 62 TCR-sequenced participants, respectively.

The CDR3 regions of human TCRbeta chains were subjected to immunosequencing. Per the original workflow: Repertoire TCRs were matched against a reference library of SARS-CoV-2-specific TCRs generated with the MIRA antigen-specificity platform. Breadth meant the fraction of unique TCRs that were SARS-CoV-2-associated, whereas depth meant the fraction of total T cells that were SARS-CoV-2-associated. Using the MIRA data, each spike-specific TCR was assigned both to the spike region to which the TCR was reactive and to a CD4 or CD8 class. Log10-transformed breadth and depth values were compared by one-way ANOVA with Sidak's multiple comparisons tests. Held by TCRdb, this immuneACCESS table contains in-frame sequences only and omits some clones. Under half of the omission traces to an unresolved V gene where checked; the cause of the rest is unknown. The DNA gave D and trimming, while V, J and clone size come from that table. Across this sample there are approximately 100,000 clones, with about 88% seen only once. The top ten clones comprise approximately 15% of the sample.

The research as a whole found: A significant rise in spike-specific TCR breadth and depth was observed after two AZD1222 doses relative to day 0 and relative to MenACWY recipients. Because no day 14 peak-response samples were available, the repertoires could be characterized only after the peak T cell response. Vaccine-associated CD4 TCRs spanned the whole spike protein, with dominant responses in regions 160-218 and 743-854. Participants were mostly white British, with more females than males. The authors suggested clonal diversity may have been underestimated. Conclusions about previously exposed vaccinees are limited because only six or seven AZD1222 recipients were SARS-CoV-2 seropositive at baseline. Reportedly, close to half of the unique spike-specific TCRs recognized epitopes lying outside the regions that are mutated in the B.1.351 and B.1.1.7 variants. The 56-69-year group was small, and its depth increase did not reach significance, likely because of low power.

The source is an adult in good health. This sample comprised peripheral blood, obtained on day 0 of AZD1222 vaccination. The chain employs TRBV5-1 and TRBJ1-2; 9 junctional bases match TRBD1. This receptor has the CDR3 CASRDRGGDGYTF. The nucleotide sequence reads as follows: TGCGCCAGCAGGGACAGGGGAGGAGATGGCTACACCTTC.